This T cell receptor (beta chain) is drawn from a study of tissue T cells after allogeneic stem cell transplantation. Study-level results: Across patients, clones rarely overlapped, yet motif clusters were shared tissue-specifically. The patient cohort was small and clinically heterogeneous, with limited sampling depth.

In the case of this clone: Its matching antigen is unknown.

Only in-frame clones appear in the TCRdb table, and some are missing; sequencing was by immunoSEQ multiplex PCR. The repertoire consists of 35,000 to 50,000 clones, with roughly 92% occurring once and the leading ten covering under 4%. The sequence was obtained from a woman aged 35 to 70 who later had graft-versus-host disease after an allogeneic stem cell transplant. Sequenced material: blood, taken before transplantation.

The CDR3 spells CASSYGQGLSKLFF. The CDR3 region has the DNA TGTGCCAGCAGTTACGGGCAGGGGCTTTCAAAACTGTTTTTT. The genes are TRBV6-5 and TRBJ1-4, with D tentatively TRBD1 (6 bases). The V gene's germline CDR1 is MNHEY and CDR2 SVGAGI. This CDR3 has 14 amino acids. V was clipped by 2 bases and J by 10 bases, with 14 bases between them.